This T cell receptor beta chain was identified in a study of human T cells and chemical hapten exposure. General study results and limits: Sensitizing with DPC caused no change in TCRs above 1 in 1000 frequency.

In TCRdb, the 5' RACE reads were re-called with MiXCR into one record per CDR3 protein. The repertoire holds roughly 120,000 distinct CDR3 sequences, approximately 20% seen once, with roughly 3.1% in the top ten. The authors extracted total RNA from unfractionated whole blood. With respect to this clonotype: Its target is unknown.

CDR1 and CDR2 (germline): GTSNPN, SVGIG (reference sequence). Trimming cost V 3 bases and J 12 bases; bases outside gene matches: 20. The CDR3 extends over 15 amino acids. The sequence came from a human donor in good health. The genes are TRBV30 and TRBJ2-7; 7 bases are shared with TRBD2. Here the CDR3 reads CAWSQWRESEGIRYF. CDR3 coding DNA: TGTGCCTGGAGCCAATGGCGGGAGAGCGAAGGGATCAGGTACTTC.